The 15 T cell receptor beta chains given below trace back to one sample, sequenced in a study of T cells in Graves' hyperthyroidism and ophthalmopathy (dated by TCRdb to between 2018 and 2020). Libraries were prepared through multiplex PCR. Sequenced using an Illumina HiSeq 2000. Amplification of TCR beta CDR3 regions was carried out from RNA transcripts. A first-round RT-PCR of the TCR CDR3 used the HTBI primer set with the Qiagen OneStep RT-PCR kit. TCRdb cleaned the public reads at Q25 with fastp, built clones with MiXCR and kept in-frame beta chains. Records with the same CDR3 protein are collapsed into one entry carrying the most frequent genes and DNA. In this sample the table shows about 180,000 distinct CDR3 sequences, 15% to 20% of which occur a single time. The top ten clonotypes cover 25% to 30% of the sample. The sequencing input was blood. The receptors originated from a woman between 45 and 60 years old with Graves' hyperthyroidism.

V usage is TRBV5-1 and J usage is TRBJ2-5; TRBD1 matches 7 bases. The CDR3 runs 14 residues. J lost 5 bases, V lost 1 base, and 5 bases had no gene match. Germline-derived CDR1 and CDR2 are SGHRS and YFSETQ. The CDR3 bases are TGCGCCAGCAGCTTGAGGGGGCAGCGGGAGACCCAGTACTTC. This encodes CASSLRGQRETQYF.

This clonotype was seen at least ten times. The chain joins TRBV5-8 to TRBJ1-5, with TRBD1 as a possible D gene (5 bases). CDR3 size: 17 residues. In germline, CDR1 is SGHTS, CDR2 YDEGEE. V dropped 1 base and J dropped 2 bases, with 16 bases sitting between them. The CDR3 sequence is CASSLIPGGFGNQPQHF. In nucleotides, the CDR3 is TGTGCCAGCAGCTTGATCCCGGGGGGATTCGGCAATCAGCCCCAGCATTTT.

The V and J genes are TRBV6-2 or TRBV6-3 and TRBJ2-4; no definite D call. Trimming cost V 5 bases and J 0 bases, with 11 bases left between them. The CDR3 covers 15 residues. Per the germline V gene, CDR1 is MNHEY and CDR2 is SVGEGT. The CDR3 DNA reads TGTGCCAGCAGTCCCGTGAACCTAGCCAAAAACATTCAGTACTTC. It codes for CASSPVNLAKNIQYF.

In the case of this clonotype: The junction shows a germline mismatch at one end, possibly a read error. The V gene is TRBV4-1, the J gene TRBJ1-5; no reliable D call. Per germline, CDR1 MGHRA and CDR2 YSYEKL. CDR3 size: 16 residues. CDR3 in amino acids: CANSQEVLHRDQPQHF. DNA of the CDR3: TGCGCCAACAGCCAAGAGGTCCTACATCGGGATCAGCCCCAGCATTTT.

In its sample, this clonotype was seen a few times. CDR3 coding DNA: TGTGCCAGCAGCGTAACAAGCGGGGGGTCAGAGACCCAGTACTTC. Translating gives CASSVTSGGSETQYF. The rearrangement uses TRBV9 and TRBJ2-5, with 9 nucleotides matching TRBD2. The V gene's germline CDR1 is SGDLS and CDR2 YYNGEE. V was clipped by 1 base and J by 4 bases; unmatched bases: 5. The CDR3 spans 15 residues.

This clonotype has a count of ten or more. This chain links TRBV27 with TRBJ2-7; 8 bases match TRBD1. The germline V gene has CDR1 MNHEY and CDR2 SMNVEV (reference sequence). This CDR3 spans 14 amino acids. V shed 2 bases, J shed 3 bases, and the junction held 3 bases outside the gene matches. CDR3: CASSLVDRDYEQYF. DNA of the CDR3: TGTGCCAGCAGTTTAGTGGACAGGGACTACGAGCAGTACTTC.

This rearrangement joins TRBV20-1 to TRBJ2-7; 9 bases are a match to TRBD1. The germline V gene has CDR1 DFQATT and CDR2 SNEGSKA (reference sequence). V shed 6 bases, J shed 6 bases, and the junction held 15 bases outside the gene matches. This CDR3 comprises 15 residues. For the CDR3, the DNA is TGCAGTGCGAGACTCCGGCCGGGGACAGGGACCGAGCAGTACTTC. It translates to CSARLRPGTGTEQYF.

CDR3 DNA sequence: TGCAGTGCTAGTGCCAGGGCCAATAATTCACCCCTCCACTTT. Residues: CSASARANNSPLHF. The chain carries TRBV20-1 and TRBJ1-6; TRBD1 might be the D (5 bases). Trimming took 3 bases from V and 5 from J, leaving 11 bases between them. Germline loops: CDR1 DFQATT, CDR2 SNEGSKA (reference sequence). The CDR3 has 14 amino acids.

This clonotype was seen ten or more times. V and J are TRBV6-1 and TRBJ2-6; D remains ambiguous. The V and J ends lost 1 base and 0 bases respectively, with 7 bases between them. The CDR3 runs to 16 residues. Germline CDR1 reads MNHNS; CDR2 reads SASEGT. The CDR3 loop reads CASSEEIGSGANVLTF. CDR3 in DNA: TGTGCCAGCAGTGAAGAAATCGGCTCTGGGGCCAACGTCCTGACTTTC.

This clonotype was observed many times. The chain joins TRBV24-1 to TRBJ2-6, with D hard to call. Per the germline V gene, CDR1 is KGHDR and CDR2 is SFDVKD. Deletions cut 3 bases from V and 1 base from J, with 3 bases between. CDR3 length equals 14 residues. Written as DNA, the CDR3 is TGTGCCACCAGTGATCTTTCTGGGGCCAACGTCCTGACTTTC. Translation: CATSDLSGANVLTF.

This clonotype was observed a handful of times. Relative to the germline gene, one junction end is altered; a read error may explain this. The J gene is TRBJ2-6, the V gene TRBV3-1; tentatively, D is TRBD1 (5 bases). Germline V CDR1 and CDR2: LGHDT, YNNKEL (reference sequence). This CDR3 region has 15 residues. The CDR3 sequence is CASSDPGSGASVLTF. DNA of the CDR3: TGTGCCAGCAGTGACCCAGGTTCTGGGGCCAGCGTCCTGACTTTC.

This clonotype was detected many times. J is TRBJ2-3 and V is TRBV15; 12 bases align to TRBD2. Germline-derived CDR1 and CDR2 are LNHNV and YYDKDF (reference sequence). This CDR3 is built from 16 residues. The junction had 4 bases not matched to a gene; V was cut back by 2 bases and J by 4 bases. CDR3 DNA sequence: TGTGCCACCAGCAGAATTGGACTAGCGGGGTCAGATACGCAGTATTTT. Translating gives CATSRIGLAGSDTQYF.

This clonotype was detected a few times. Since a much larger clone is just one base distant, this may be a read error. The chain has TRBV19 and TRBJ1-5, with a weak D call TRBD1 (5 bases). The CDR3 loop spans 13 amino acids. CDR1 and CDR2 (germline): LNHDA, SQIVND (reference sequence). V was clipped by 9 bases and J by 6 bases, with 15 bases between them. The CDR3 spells CASSLRGSQPQHF. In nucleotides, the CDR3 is TGTGCCAGCTCTCTTCGGGGCAGTCAGCCCCAGCATTTT.

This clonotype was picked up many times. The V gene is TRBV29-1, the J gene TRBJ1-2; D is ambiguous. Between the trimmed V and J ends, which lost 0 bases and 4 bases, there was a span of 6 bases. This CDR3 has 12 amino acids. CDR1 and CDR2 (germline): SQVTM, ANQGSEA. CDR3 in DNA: TGCAGCGTTGAAGACAGGTTCTATGGCTACACCTTC. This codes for CSVEDRFYGYTF.

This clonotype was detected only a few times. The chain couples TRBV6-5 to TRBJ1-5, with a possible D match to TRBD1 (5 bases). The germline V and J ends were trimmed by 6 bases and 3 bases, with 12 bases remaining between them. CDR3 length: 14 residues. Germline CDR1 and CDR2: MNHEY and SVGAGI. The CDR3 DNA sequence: TGTGCCAGCAGATTACAGGTTTACAATCAGCCCCAGCATTTT. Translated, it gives CASRLQVYNQPQHF.